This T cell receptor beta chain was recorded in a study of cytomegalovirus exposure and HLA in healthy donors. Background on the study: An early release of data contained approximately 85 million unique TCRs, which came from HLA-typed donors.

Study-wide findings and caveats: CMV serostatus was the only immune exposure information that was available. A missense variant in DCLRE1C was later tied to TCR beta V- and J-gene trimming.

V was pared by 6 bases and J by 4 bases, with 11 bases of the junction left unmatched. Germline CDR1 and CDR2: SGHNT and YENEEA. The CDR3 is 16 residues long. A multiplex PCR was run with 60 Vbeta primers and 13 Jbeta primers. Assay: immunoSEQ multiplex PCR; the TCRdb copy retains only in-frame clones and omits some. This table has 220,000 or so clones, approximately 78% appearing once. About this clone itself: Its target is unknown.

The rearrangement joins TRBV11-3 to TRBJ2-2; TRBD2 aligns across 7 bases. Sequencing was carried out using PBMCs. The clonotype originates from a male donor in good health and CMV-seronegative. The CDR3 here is CASSDRAGESTGELFF. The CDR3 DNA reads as TGTGCCAGCAGTGACCGGGCGGGAGAGAGCACCGGGGAGCTGTTTTTT.